This passage covers 14 T cell receptor beta chains from one sample sequenced in a study of cytomegalovirus exposure and HLA in healthy donors. PCR used 60 Vbeta primers and 13 Jbeta primers. Clones were read by immunoSEQ multiplex PCR, and TCRdb kept only the in-frame ones, dropping some. Of about 180,000 clones in the sample, over 75% are singletons; the top ten hold 1%. Sequenced input: PBMCs. These receptors originate from a woman aged 45-59 years in good health and CMV-seropositive.

CDR3 sequence (DNA): TGTGCCAGCAGCCAAGAGAACCCCAGGGCCTATGGCTACACCTTC. Translated: CASSQENPRAYGYTF. The gene calls are TRBV4-2 and TRBJ1-2, with D possibly being TRBD1 (5 bases). CDR1 and CDR2 (germline): LGHNA, YNFKEQ. The CDR3 totals 15 residues. The V and J ends lost 0 bases and 4 bases respectively, with 12 bases between them.

The V and J genes are TRBV6-5 and TRBJ2-6; no definite D call. The V gene lost 8 bases and the J gene lost 0 bases, with 11 bases spanning the gap. The V gene's germline CDR1 is MNHEY and CDR2 SVGAGI. The CDR3 extends over 15 amino acids. DNA of the CDR3: TGTGCCAGCCGAAAAGTCAGCTCTGGGGCCAACGTCCTGACTTTC. This gives the protein CASRKVSSGANVLTF.

This chain uses TRBV7-2 with TRBJ1-6; no firm D call. Trimming removed 8 bases at V and 0 bases at J, with 11 bases between. The CDR3 runs to 15 residues. CDR1 SGHTA and CDR2 FQGNSA come from the germline V gene. The chain's CDR3 is CASERDISYNSPLHF. DNA of the CDR3: TGTGCCAGCGAGCGCGATATCTCCTATAATTCACCCCTCCACTTT.

This rearrangement joins TRBV28 to TRBJ2-7; weak D call: TRBD1 (6 bases). This CDR3 comprises 15 residues. The germline V gene has CDR1 MDHEN and CDR2 SYDVKM. The V end lost 6 bases, the J end lost 3 bases, and 18 bases lay between the germline ends. The CDR3 DNA reads as TGTGCCAGCAGGAGAACAGGGATTCCCCACTACGAGCAGTACTTC. Translation gives CASRRTGIPHYEQYF.

The chain joins TRBV7-3 to TRBJ2-5; weak D call: TRBD1 (6 bases). V lost 5 bases and J 5 bases, leaving 15 bases between the germline ends. In germline, CDR1 is SGHTA, CDR2 FQGTGA. The CDR3 length is 14 residues. The CDR3 region is CASSLRGGSETQYF. CDR3 DNA sequence: TGTGCCAGCAGCCTCAGGGGTGGGTCGGAGACCCAGTACTTC.

This chain joins TRBV11-1 and TRBJ2-6, with D maybe TRBD1 (6 bases). Trimming took 5 bases from V and 5 from J, leaving 13 bases between them. The CDR3 is 15 residues long. Per the germline V gene, CDR1 is SGHAT and CDR2 is FQDESV (reference sequence). This CDR3 is CASSAGDTRANVLTF. The CDR3 bases are TGTGCCAGCAGCGCCGGGGACACCCGGGCCAACGTCCTGACTTTC.

The chain couples TRBV5-4 to TRBJ2-6; D ambiguous. This CDR3 has 18 residues. Germline V gene data show CDR1 as SGHNT and CDR2 as YYREEE (reference sequence). V shed 0 bases and J shed 0 bases, with 13 bases lying between them. The CDR3 DNA reads TGTGCCAGCAGCTTGGGAGTCCTTCTCGACTCTGGGGCCAACGTCCTGACTTTC. This gives the protein CASSLGVLLDSGANVLTF.

The chain joins TRBV5-1 to TRBJ1-2; D possibly corresponds to TRBD1 (6 bases). CDR3 length: 18 residues. Deletions cut 5 bases from V and 0 bases from J, with 23 bases between. CDR1 is SGHRS and CDR2 is YFSETQ in the germline V gene. CDR3 nucleotides: TGCGCCAGCAGTATAAACTGGACAGAAATTAGAGCTAACTATGGCTACACCTTC. Translation: CASSINWTEIRANYGYTF.

This clone showed up just a few times. The chain couples TRBV5-4 to TRBJ1-1; D remains unclear. This CDR3 region has 15 residues. The V end was cut by 1 base, the J end by 1 base, with 11 bases between. CDR1 SGHNT and CDR2 YYREEE come from the germline V gene (reference sequence). The CDR3 spells CASSLISGGNTEAFF. In DNA form, the CDR3 reads TGTGCCAGCAGCTTGATCTCCGGCGGGAACACTGAAGCTTTCTTT.

Concerning this clone itself: This sample also contains other DNA sequences that code for the same CDR3. The genes are TRBV7-4 and TRBJ2-7; D unresolved. Germline CDR1 and CDR2: SGHVT and SQSDAQ. This CDR3 spans 12 amino acids. Trimming left V 2 bases short and J 4 bases short, with 6 bases between. CDR3 DNA sequence: TGTGCCAGCAGCTTATTAAATTACGAGCAGTACTTC. Its translation: CASSLLNYEQYF.

The rearrangement joins TRBV14 to TRBJ2-2; D not certain. CDR1 is SGHDN and CDR2 is FVKESK in the germline V gene. Trimming shortened V by 1 base and J by 6 bases, and 6 bases separated the two germline ends. The CDR3 is 13 amino acids. The CDR3, as DNA: TGTGCCAGCAGCCAAGTCCTGTCCGGGGAGCTGTTTTTT. Translating gives CASSQVLSGELFF. Full variable domain (rest looked up from reference TRBV14 and TRBJ2-2): EAGVTQFPSHSVIEKGQTVTLRCDPISGHDNLYWYRRVMGKEIKFLLHFVKESKQDESGMPNNRFLAERTGGTYSTLKVQPAELEDSGVYFCASSQVLSGELFFGEGSRLTVL.

In this sample, this clone turned up a few times. V usage is TRBV5-1 and J usage is TRBJ1-2; a possible D gene is TRBD1 (6 bases). The germline V gene has CDR1 SGHRS and CDR2 YFSETQ. Trimming removed 1 base at V and 6 bases at J, with 13 bases between. There are 14 residues in the CDR3. CDR3 region: CASSLRRGEDGYTF. The CDR3 nucleotides read TGCGCCAGCAGCTTGCGCAGGGGTGAAGATGGCTACACCTTC.

This clone turned up a few times. The chain couples TRBV11-2 to TRBJ1-2, with 7 bases fitting TRBD1. The CDR3 has 13 amino acids. Losses at the gene ends were 5 bases for V and 4 bases for J; bases not matched to a gene: 4. CDR1 is SGHAT, CDR2 FQNNGV, per germline. The CDR3 nucleotides are TGTGCCAGCAGCCTTGGGACAGCCTATGGCTACACCTTC. This translates into CASSLGTAYGYTF.

This clone was recorded once. The chain has TRBV5-1 and TRBJ1-1; 7 bases match TRBD1. The J segment lost 4 bases and the V segment lost 4 bases, leaving 16 bases of the junction unmatched. This CDR3 comprises 17 residues. CDR1 is SGHRS, CDR2 YFSETQ, per germline. The CDR3 protein is CASSRTGTALVGTEAFF. The DNA of the CDR3 is TGCGCCAGCAGCCGTACCGGGACAGCCTTAGTCGGCACTGAAGCTTTCTTT. The complete variable domain, with remaining parts taken from reference TRBV5-1 and TRBJ1-1, reads KAGVTQTPRYLIKTRGQQVTLSCSPISGHRSVSWYQQTPGQGLQFLFEYFSETQRNKGNFPGRFSGRQFSNSRSEMNVSTLELGDSALYLCASSRTGTALVGTEAFFGQGTRLTVV.